This T cell receptor beta chain was identified during a study of blood T cell repertoires in COVID-19. Those who participated ranged in age from roughly 18 to 90 years and resided in 20 to 30 US areas. Categorization into cohorts depended on clinical history that participants reported. Recovery meant two consecutive negative NP/OP PCR tests, professional clearance, or resolved symptoms. Trimming cost V 6 bases and J 0 bases, with 8 bases left between them. This CDR3 has 12 residues. Germline V CDR1 and CDR2: GTSNPN, SVGIG (reference sequence). In the source study's methods: Estimation of nucleated cell counts was performed using reference gene primer amplification. Here immunoSEQ multiplex PCR was the method, and the copy in TCRdb shows in-frame clones only, minus some. Clone size and the V and J calls come from that table; the DNA yielded D and trimming. Of roughly 300,000 clones listed, about 85% are singletons.

The material sequenced was PBMCs or T cells enriched from blood (not recorded which). This TCR came from a woman in her forties or fifties who had recovered from COVID-19. This chain joins TRBV30 and TRBJ1-1, with D perhaps TRBD1 (6 bases). The CDR3 region is CACGQMNTEAFF. The CDR3 region has the DNA TGTGCCTGTGGACAGATGAACACTGAAGCTTTCTTT.